This T cell receptor beta chain stems from a study of Graves' ophthalmopathy and Graves' hyperthyroidism. The study amplified TCR beta CDR3 regions using RNA transcripts. Investigators did first-round RT-PCR with HTBI primers, then second-round multiplex PCR. From the multiplex PCR reads, TCRdb called clonotypes with MiXCR, one entry per CDR3 protein. The sample includes just over 400,000 distinct CDR3 sequences, 21% of them seen just once. This clonotype was seen ten or more times. What it recognizes is unknown. Trimming removed 0 bases from V and 0 bases from J, with 11 bases in between. CDR1 and CDR2 from the germline V gene are SGDLS and YYNGEE. This CDR3 comprises 16 residues. General study results and limits: Blood samples also showed most expanded thyroid clonotypes exceeding 0.001 frequency.

The PBMCs had their origin in 7.5 to 10 ml of fresh peripheral blood. Sequencing was carried out using peripheral blood. The sequence was obtained from a woman younger than 30 with stable Graves' hyperthyroidism. The V and J genes are TRBV9 and TRBJ2-3; D is perhaps TRBD1 (6 bases). The CDR3 reads CASSVDGGGSTDTQYF. CDR3 nucleotide sequence: TGTGCCAGCAGCGTAGACGGTGGGGGCAGCACAGATACGCAGTATTTT.